These 7 T cell receptor beta chains originate from one sample sequenced in a study of PD-1 blockade in classical Hodgkin lymphoma. The table came from immunoSEQ multiplex PCR; TCRdb's copy has only in-frame clones and leaves some out. Of tens of thousands of clones detected, 89% appear once; the ten largest clones hold about 10%. Every patient had relapsed following autologous stem cell transplantation, and cohorts differed in brentuximab vedotin exposure. This specimen consisted of peripheral blood mononuclear cells (PBMCs), obtained before the second cycle of nivolumab. These receptors originate from a human donor with classical Hodgkin lymphoma.

The chain employs TRBV10-2 and TRBJ2-2; D possibly corresponds to TRBD2 (5 bases). The CDR3 is 15 residues long. V was trimmed by 4 bases and J by 5 bases, leaving 14 bases between them. Germline CDR1 reads WSHSY; CDR2 reads SAAADI. CDR3 nucleotide sequence: TGCGCCAGCAGTGTCCGGGGTAGCAGAACCGGGGAGCTGTTTTTT. Translated: CASSVRGSRTGELFF.

CDR3 in DNA: TGTGCCAGCAGCCAAGACATACTGAACACTGAAGCTTTCTTT. Translation: CASSQDILNTEAFF. V usage is TRBV4-2 and J usage is TRBJ1-1; D is unclear. The germline CDR1 and CDR2 sequences are LGHNA and YNFKEQ. CDR3 size: 14 residues. V dropped 0 bases and J dropped 0 bases, with 5 bases sitting between them.

This chain uses TRBV27 with TRBJ2-7, with D possibly being TRBD1 or TRBD2 (6 bases each). The length of the CDR3 is 15 residues. Germline V gene sequence: CDR1 MNHEY, CDR2 SMNVEV (reference sequence). The germline V and J ends were trimmed by 2 bases and 5 bases, with 16 bases remaining between them. In nucleotides, the CDR3 is TGTGCCAGCAGTTTAGGGGCATGGGGGGCCCACGAGCAGTACTTC. The encoded protein is CASSLGAWGAHEQYF.

The chain uses TRBV10-3 and TRBJ2-1; 7 bases are a match to TRBD2. CDR3 size: 15 residues. The junction had 8 bases not matched to a gene; V was cut back by 9 bases and J by 0 bases. Germline-derived CDR1 and CDR2 are ENHRY and SYGVKD. The CDR3 reads CAITGGESSYNEQFF. For the CDR3, the DNA is TGTGCCATAACTGGGGGGGAAAGCTCCTACAATGAGCAGTTCTTC.

This clone has just one count. J is TRBJ2-1 and V is TRBV19, with unresolved D. Germline-derived CDR1 and CDR2 are LNHDA and SQIVND (reference sequence). The CDR3 spans 13 residues. Between the trimmed V and J ends, which lost 6 bases and 2 bases, there was a span of 8 bases. The CDR3 is CASSPGPYNEQFF. The CDR3 bases are TGTGCCAGTAGCCCCGGGCCCTACAATGAGCAGTTCTTC.

Regarding this clone: The sample carries other DNA sequences with the same CDR3. V gene TRBV27 combines with J gene TRBJ1-2, with D uncertain. This CDR3 contains 13 residues. V lost 6 bases to trimming and J lost 0 bases, with 8 bases between them. Germline V gives CDR1 MNHEY, CDR2 SMNVEV (reference sequence). In nucleotides, the CDR3 is TGTGCCAGCAGCCTAGACCCTAACTATGGCTACACCTTC. Its protein product is CASSLDPNYGYTF.

This chain joins TRBV5-1 and TRBJ1-6; D gene uncertain. The CDR3 is 13 residues long. Germline CDR1 is SGHRS and CDR2 is YFSETQ. V lost 4 bases and J lost 5, with 7 bases in between. DNA of the CDR3: TGCGCCAGCAGCCTCCAGGATAATTCACCCCTCCACTTT. It is translated as CASSLQDNSPLHF.